One sample yielded the 5 T cell receptor beta chains listed below, sequenced in a study of shared clonotypes between healthy human individuals. CD8 cells regarded as naive lacked CD45RO, were positively chosen for CCR7, and omitted terminally differentiated effector memory CD45RA+ cells. Sequenced by immunoSEQ multiplex PCR; TCRdb stores in-frame clones only, minus some. The data hold around 650,000 clones, with around 96% observed a single time. Sample: naive CD8+ T cells sorted from blood. The origin of the receptors is a woman aged 25-40 years in good health.

J is TRBJ2-3 and V is TRBV7-2; 14 nucleotides line up with TRBD2. The CDR3 extends over 18 amino acids. Losses at the gene ends were 1 base for V and 4 bases for J; bases not matched to a gene: 7. Germline CDR1 reads SGHTA; CDR2 reads FQGNSA. The CDR3 is CASSLEGLAGGWADTQYF. The CDR3 nucleotides are TGTGCCAGCAGCTTAGAAGGACTAGCGGGGGGATGGGCAGATACGCAGTATTTT. The full variable domain, rest sourced from reference TRBV7-2 and TRBJ2-3, is GAGVSQSPSNKVTEKGKDVELRCDPISGHTALYWYRQSLGQGLEFLIYFQGNSAPDKSGLPSDRFSAERTGGSVSTLTIQRTQQEDSAVYLCASSLEGLAGGWADTQYFGPGTRLTVL.

The CDR3 nucleotides are TGTGCCAGCTCACCACCGAATATAGGGGCGGATAAACGCTACGAGCAGTACTTC. Protein sequence: CASSPPNIGADKRYEQYF. The genes are TRBV18 and TRBJ2-7; D may be TRBD1 (5 bases). Germline values: CDR1 KGHSH, CDR2 LQKENI. The CDR3 totals 18 residues. V was shortened by 0 bases and J by 3 bases, with 21 bases between the two germline ends.

As regards this clone: The sample holds other DNA sequences that translate to the same CDR3. The chain recombines TRBV20-1 with TRBJ2-7; the D is unclear. CDR3 length: 11 amino acids. Germline CDR1 and CDR2: DFQATT and SNEGSKA (reference sequence). V was cut by 6 bases and J by 0 bases, with 6 bases left in between. CDR3 coding DNA: TGCAGTGCGCCGGACTCCTACGAGCAGTACTTC. This gives the protein CSAPDSYEQYF.

V gene TRBV19 combines with J gene TRBJ1-5; the D gene is possibly TRBD1 (5 bases). The CDR3 length is 15 residues. With 1 base removed from V and 6 bases from J, the gap between germline ends came to 13 bases. CDR1 is LNHDA, CDR2 SQIVND, per germline (reference sequence). The CDR3 DNA follows: TGTGCCAGTAGTATAGGGTTGGGGCTGAGTCAGCCCCAGCATTTT. As protein: CASSIGLGLSQPQHF.

The rearrangement joins TRBV5-6 to TRBJ2-1; 11 bases agree with TRBD1. The CDR3 runs 17 residues. The V gene end was trimmed by 4 bases and the J gene end by 1 base; junction bases not matched to a gene: 7. In germline, CDR1 is SGHDT, CDR2 YYEEEE. CDR3: CASSRTGGSYSYNEQFF. The CDR3 DNA follows: TGTGCCAGCAGCCGGACAGGGGGCAGTTATTCCTACAATGAGCAGTTCTTC.